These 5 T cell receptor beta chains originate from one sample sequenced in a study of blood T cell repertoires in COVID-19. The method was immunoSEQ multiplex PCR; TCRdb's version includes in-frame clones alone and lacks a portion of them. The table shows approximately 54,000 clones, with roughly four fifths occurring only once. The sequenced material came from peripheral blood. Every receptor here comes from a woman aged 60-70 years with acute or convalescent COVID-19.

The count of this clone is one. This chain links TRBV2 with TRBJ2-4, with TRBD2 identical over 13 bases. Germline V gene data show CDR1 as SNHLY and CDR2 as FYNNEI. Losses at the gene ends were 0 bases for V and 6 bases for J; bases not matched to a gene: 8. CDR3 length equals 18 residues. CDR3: CASSEAILAGGRGNIQYF. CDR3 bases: TGTGCCAGCAGTGAAGCGATACTAGCGGGAGGGCGTGGAAACATTCAGTACTTC. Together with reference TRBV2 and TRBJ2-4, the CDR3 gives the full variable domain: EPEVTQTPSHQVTQMGQEVILRCVPISNHLYFYWYRQILGQKVEFLVSFYNNEISEKSEIFDDQFSVERPDGSNFTLKIRSTKLEDSAMYFCASSEAILAGGRGNIQYFGAGTRLSVL.

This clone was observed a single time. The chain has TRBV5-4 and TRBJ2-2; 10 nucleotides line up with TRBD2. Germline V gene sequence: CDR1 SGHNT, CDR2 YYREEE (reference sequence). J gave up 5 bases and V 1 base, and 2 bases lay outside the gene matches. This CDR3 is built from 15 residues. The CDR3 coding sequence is TGTGCCAGCAGCTTGCAGCGGGGGGGAACCGGGGAGCTGTTTTTT. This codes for CASSLQRGGTGELFF.

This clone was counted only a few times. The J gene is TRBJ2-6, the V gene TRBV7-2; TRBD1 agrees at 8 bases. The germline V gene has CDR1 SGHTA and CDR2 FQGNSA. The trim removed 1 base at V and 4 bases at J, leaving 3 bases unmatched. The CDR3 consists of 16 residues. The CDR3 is CASSLVQGAGANVLTF. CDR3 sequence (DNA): TGTGCCAGCAGCTTAGTGCAGGGGGCCGGGGCCAACGTCCTGACTTTC.

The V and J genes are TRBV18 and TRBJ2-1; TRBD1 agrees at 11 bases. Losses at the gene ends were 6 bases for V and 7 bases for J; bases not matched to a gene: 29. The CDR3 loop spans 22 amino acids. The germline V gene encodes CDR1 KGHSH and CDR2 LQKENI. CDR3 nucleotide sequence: TGTGCCAGCTCGCCCACCTGGGCGGGAGGCCGGGACAGGGGGAGTCTTAATAATGAGCAGTTCTTC. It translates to CASSPTWAGGRDRGSLNNEQFF.

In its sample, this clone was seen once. The CDR3 DNA is TGTGCCAGCAGTTCCCCCTTTAGCGGGAGGTCCTACGAGCAGTACTTC. This encodes CASSSPFSGRSYEQYF. The rearrangement joins TRBV28 to TRBJ2-7; 10 bases are shared with TRBD2. J was trimmed by 1 base and V by 4 bases; bases with no gene match: 7. CDR1 is MDHEN and CDR2 is SYDVKM in the germline V gene. The CDR3 has 16 residues.